Described below is a single TCR beta chain sequence and its context. Its antigen remains unidentified. The data belong to a study of Ad26.COV2.S vaccination and SARS-CoV-2 variants. Study-level information: Ad26.COV2.S shots went into the muscle once or twice, 56 days apart.

This CDR3 is built from 11 residues. Trimming took off 3 bases at V and 9 bases at J, with 8 bases between the two ends. This table comes from immunoSEQ multiplex PCR, and its TCRdb copy is limited to in-frame clones, with some not included. Here the sample spans hundreds of thousands of clones, around 89% being singletons. The study's findings and limits: Responses of spike-specific T cells (both CD8+ and CD4+) reportedly showed substantial breadth after vaccination.

Treatment: roughly 20 received Ad26.COV2.S at low or high dose, single or two shots; several received placebo; per-sample allocation not given. Sampling happened 63 days after the first vaccine or placebo injection. An 18-55-year-old adult in Boston served as donor. Immunization relied on an Ad26 vector, which expressed Wuhan-strain SARS-CoV-2 spike. This specimen was peripheral blood, taken in a trial of Ad26.COV2.S vaccine versus placebo. V and J are TRBV12-3 or TRBV12-4 and TRBJ1-2; D gene uncertain. This TCR was sampled from a person between 18 and 65 years old who received the Ad26.COV2.S COVID-19 vaccine or a placebo. This CDR3 is CASSFLSRYTF. The CDR3 DNA reads as TGTGCCAGCAGTTTTCTGAGTCGCTACACCTTC.